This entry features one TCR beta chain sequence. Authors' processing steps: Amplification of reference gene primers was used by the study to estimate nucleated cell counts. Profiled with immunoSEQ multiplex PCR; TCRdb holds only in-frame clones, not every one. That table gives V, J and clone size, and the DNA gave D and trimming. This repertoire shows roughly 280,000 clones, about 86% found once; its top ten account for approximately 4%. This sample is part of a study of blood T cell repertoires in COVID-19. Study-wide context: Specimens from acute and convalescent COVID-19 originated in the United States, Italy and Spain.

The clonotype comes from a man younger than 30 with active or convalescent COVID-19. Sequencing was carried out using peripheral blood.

The CDR3 sequence: CASSQDFAAGGPFF. DNA of the CDR3: TGTGCCAGCAGCCAAGATTTTGCAGCGGGAGGCCCGTTCTTC. This rearrangement joins TRBV14 to TRBJ2-1; 9 bases agree with TRBD2. This CDR3 spans 14 amino acids. Germline V CDR1 and CDR2: SGHDN, FVKESK. V shed 0 bases, J shed 15 bases, and the junction held 9 bases outside the gene matches.